This TCR beta chain was retrieved from a study of T cell clones after liver transplantation. Findings and limits, study-wide: In two subjects, few donor cells limited the measurable donor-reactive repertoire.

The method was immunoSEQ multiplex PCR; TCRdb's version includes in-frame clones alone and lacks a portion of them. The repertoire includes about 15,000 clones, around 82% of them detected once, and approximately 30% sits in the top ten. Points on this clone: Its antigen is still unknown.

Sorting of unstimulated PBMCs yielded separate CD3+CD4+ and CD3+CD8+ fractions. The ends were cut back, 0 bases at V and 2 bases at J, with 13 bases in the middle. Germline V gene lookup returns CDR1 SGHRS and CDR2 YFSETQ. The CDR3 loop spans 16 amino acids. The material was CD8+ T cells from blood, obtained 45 to 50 months after liver transplant. The source is a human patient who received a liver transplant. Some T cells may arise from the graft donor. V is TRBV5-1 and J is TRBJ2-3; the D is unclear. CDR3 in DNA: TGCGCCAGCAGCTTGGCTGTGACTTACTCCACAGATACGCAGTATTTT. Translating gives CASSLAVTYSTDTQYF.